This TCR beta chain was observed in a study of T-cell memory formation after mild COVID-19. V was pared by 5 bases and J by 6 bases, with 4 bases of the junction left unmatched. CDR3 length: 14 amino acids. Germline-derived CDR1 and CDR2 are LNHDA and SQIVND (reference sequence). UMIs and sample barcodes were carried by the TCR alpha and TCR beta cDNA libraries that 5'RACE produced using constant-segment primers. TCRdb fed the 5' RACE reads into MiXCR, producing one record per CDR3 protein. Of around 530,000 distinct CDR3 sequences detected, 20% to 25% appear once; the ten largest clones hold 7% to 9%.

Sequencing was done on a sample of PBMCs or a T cell subset sorted from them (not recorded which). The origin of this receptor is an adult woman who had mild COVID-19 (a few samples of this study predate the infection). Cell type and time point are not known. The J gene is TRBJ1-5, the V gene TRBV19, with 10 bases that match TRBD1. CDR3 amino acids: CASSPGTGAQPQHF. In nucleotides, the CDR3 is TGTGCCAGTAGTCCCGGGACAGGGGCTCAGCCCCAGCATTTT.